One TCR beta chain is described in this entry. Its antigen is as yet unknown. The data derive from a study of response to subunit inactivated influenza vaccine. Using its own MiXCR run on the RT-PCR reads, TCRdb lists one record per CDR3 protein. The data contain 500,000 or so distinct CDR3 sequences, about 15% of them seen just once; the ten biggest clones take up around 3%. Study-wide results and limits: Authors suggested each seasonal influenza vaccination recruits few new T cells.

V lost 0 bases and J lost 8, with 15 bases in between. The CDR3 has 15 residues. Germline V gene sequence: CDR1 SGHRS, CDR2 YFSETQ. This rearrangement joins TRBV5-1 to TRBJ2-1, with a tentative D call TRBD2 (5 bases). The TCR originated in a man between 50 and 75 years old who received an inactivated influenza vaccine. Sequenced here: CD4+ T cells sorted from PBMCs, sampled about 24 months after vaccination. The CDR3 protein is CASSLGGSGLDEQFF. CDR3 in DNA: TGCGCCAGCAGCTTGGGAGGGTCGGGGTTGGATGAGCAGTTCTTC.